This T cell receptor (beta chain) was profiled in a study of cytotoxic CD8 clonotypes in ibrutinib-treated CLL. Overall study: Patients: about 11 relapsed/refractory, more than 14 treatment-naive, roughly 18 IGHV unmutated.

TCRdb's table, derived via immunoSEQ multiplex PCR, lists solely in-frame clones and lacks some. The sample gives 50,000 to 75,000 clones, approximately 71% of which show up once; 43% is in the top ten. Study results and caveats: Clonality increased with ibrutinib response but returned toward baseline at progression. Baseline-level clonality went beyond age-matched healthy donors and moved in step with circulating CD8+ T-cell counts.

Trimming took off 8 bases at V and 8 bases at J, with 16 bases between the two ends. CDR3 size: 13 residues. The germline gives CDR1 LNHDA, CDR2 SQIVND (reference sequence). Investigators sourced approximately 2 micrograms of genomic DNA from cryopreserved PBMCs for TCR beta libraries. With respect to this clone: Its specificity is unknown.

The TCR was taken from a human donor with chronic lymphocytic leukemia. Source: PBMCs, taken after 12 months of ibrutinib treatment. The J gene is TRBJ2-1, the V gene TRBV19; D gene ambiguous. The CDR3 DNA reads as TGTGCCAGTTCCTCCCGAGGTGGGGATGAGCAGTTCTTC. It codes for CASSSRGGDEQFF.